The entry below describes one T cell receptor (beta chain). Authors' analysis steps: Nucleated cell number was recorded as an estimate derived from reference gene primer amplification. TCRdb's table, derived via immunoSEQ multiplex PCR, lists solely in-frame clones and lacks some. V and J calls plus clone size are reproduced from that table; the DNA served to infer D and trimming. The sample comprises hundreds of thousands of clones, 80% to 90% of which are singletons, and under 3% rests with the top ten. This entry is derived from a study of blood T cell repertoires in COVID-19. The junction had 6 bases not matched to a gene; V was cut back by 4 bases and J by 9 bases. The CDR3 is 15 amino acids. Germline V gene data show CDR1 as MNHEY and CDR2 as SVGAGI. Participants reported their clinical history, and cohort assignment relied on those reports.

The receptor comes from a woman in her late teens or twenties who had recovered from COVID-19. This sequence joins TRBV6-5 and TRBJ1-6, with 10 bases that match TRBD1. The sample taken for sequencing was PBMCs or T cells enriched from blood (not recorded which). The CDR3 loop is CASSSPGQGSSPLHF. Here the CDR3 DNA reads TGTGCCAGCAGTTCTCCGGGACAGGGGTCTTCACCCCTCCACTTT.